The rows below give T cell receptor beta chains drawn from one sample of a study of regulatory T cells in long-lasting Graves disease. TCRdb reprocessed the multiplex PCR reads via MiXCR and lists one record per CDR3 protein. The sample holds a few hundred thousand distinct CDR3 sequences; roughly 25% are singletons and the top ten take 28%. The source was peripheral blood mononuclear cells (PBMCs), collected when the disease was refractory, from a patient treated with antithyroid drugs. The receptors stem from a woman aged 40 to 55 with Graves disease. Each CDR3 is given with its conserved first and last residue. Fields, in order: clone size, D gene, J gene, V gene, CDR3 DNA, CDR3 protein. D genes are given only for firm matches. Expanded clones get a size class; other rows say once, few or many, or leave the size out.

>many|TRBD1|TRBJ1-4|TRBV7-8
TGTGCCAGCAGCACGCAGACAGGGGCGGGAGAAAAACTGTTTTTT
CASSTQTGAGEKLFF
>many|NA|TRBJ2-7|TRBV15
TGTGCCACCAGCTCCCAAGGGGGGAGCCACTACGAGCAGTACTTC
CATSSQGGSHYEQYF
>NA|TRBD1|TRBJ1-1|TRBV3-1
TGTGCCAGCAGCCAAGTGGACAGGCCCTCTGAAGCTTTCTTT
CASSQVDRPSEAFF
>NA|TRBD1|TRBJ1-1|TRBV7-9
TGTGCCAGCAGCTCGAGGGGGCACGGGGAGGTTAGCACTGAAGCTTTCTTT
CASSSRGHGEVSTEAFF
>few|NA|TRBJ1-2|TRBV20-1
TGCAGTGCGAGCCAGGGATCGAACTATGGCTACACCTTC
CSASQGSNYGYTF
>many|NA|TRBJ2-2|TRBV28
TGTGCCAGCACCCCTACCCCCCGGGGCGGGGAGCTGTTTTTT
CASTPTPRGGELFF
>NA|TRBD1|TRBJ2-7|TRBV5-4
TGTGCCAGCAGCGGCGGACAGGGTTGGGCCTACGAGCAGTACTTC
CASSGGQGWAYEQYF
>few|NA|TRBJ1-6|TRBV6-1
TGTGCCAGCAGTGGGCAGGGAGGTTCACCCCTCCACTTT
CASSGQGGSPLHF
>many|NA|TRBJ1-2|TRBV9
TGTGCCAGCAGCGTACAGGGGATCGGCTATGGCTACACCTTC
CASSVQGIGYGYTF
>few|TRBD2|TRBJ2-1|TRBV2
TGTGCCAGCAGTCTAGCGGACAACTCCTACAATGAGCAGTTCTTC
CASSLADNSYNEQFF